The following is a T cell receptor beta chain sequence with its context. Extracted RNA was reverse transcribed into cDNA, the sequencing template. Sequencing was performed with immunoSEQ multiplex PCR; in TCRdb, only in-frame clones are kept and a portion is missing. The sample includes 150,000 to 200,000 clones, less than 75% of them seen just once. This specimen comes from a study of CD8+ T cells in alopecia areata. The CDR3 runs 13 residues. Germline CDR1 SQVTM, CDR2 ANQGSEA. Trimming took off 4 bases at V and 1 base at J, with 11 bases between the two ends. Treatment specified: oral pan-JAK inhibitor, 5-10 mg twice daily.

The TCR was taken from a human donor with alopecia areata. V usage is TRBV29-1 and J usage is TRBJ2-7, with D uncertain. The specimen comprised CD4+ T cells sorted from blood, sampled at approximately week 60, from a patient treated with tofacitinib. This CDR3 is CSVATLQSYEQYF. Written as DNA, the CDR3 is TGCAGCGTTGCGACGTTGCAATCCTACGAGCAGTACTTC.